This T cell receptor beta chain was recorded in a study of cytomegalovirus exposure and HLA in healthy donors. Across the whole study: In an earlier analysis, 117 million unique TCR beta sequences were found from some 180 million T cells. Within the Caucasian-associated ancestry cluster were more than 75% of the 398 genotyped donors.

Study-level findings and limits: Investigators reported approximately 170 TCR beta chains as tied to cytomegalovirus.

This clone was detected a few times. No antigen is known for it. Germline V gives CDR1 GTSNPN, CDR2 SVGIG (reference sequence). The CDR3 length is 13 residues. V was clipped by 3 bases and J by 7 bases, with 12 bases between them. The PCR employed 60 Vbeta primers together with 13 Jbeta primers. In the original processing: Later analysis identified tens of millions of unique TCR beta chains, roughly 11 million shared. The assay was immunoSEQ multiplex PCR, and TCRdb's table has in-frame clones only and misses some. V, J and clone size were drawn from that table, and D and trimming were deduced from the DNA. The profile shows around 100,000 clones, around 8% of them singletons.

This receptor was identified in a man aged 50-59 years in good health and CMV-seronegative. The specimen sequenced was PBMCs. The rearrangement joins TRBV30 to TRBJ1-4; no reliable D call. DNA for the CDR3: TGTGCCTGGAGGGAATGGGCAGCTGAAAAACTGTTTTTT. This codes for CAWREWAAEKLFF.